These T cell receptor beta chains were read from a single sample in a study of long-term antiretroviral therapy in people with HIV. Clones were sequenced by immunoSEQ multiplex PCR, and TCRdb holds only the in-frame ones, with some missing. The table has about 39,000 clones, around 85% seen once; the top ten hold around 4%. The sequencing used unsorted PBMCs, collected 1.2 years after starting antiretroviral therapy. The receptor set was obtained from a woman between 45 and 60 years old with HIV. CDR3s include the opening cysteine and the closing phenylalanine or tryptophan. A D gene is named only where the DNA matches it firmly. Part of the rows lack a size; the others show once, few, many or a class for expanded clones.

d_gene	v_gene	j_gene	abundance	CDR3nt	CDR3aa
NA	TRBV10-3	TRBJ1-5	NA	TGTGCCATCAGTGATCTACCCAGGGGTGGCAATCAGCCCCAGCATTTT	CAISDLPRGGNQPQHF
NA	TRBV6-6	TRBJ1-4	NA	TGTGCCAGCAGTTCCTACACCGGAGGGAGGGAAAAACTGTTTTTT	CASSSYTGGREKLFF
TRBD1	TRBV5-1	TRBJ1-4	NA	TGCGCCAGCAGCTTGGGACAGGGCGAAAATGAAAAACTGTTTTTT	CASSLGQGENEKLFF
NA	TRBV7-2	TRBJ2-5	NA	TGTGCCAGCAGCTTTGGGGAGACCCAGTACTTC	CASSFGETQYF
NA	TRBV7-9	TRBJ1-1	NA	TGTGCCAGCAGCAACAGGGCAACGAACACTGAAGCTTTCTTT	CASSNRATNTEAFF
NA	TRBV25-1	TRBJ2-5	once	TGTGCCAGCAGTGAATTTGACTTCTCGGGTTGGGGGGAGACCCAGTACTTC	CASSEFDFSGWGETQYF
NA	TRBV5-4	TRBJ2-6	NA	TGTGCCAGCAGCCCAGAGGTAGACTCTGGGGCCAACGTCCTGACTTTC	CASSPEVDSGANVLTF
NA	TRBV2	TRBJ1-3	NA	TGTGCCAGCAGTAAGGAGGCTGGAAACACCATATATTTT	CASSKEAGNTIYF
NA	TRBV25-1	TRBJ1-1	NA	TGTGCCAGCAGTGAATTCGAGATGAACACTGAAGCTTTCTTT	CASSEFEMNTEAFF
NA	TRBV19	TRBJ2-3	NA	TGTGCCAGTAGTATACAATTACGAGATACGCAGTATTTT	CASSIQLRDTQYF
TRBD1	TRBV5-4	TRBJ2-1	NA	TGTGCCAGCAGCTTCCCGGGACAGGGGGCTAACGATGAGCAGTTCTTC	CASSFPGQGANDEQFF
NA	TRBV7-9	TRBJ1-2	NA	TGTGCCAGCAGCTTAAGGGACGGTAACTATGGCTACACCTTC	CASSLRDGNYGYTF
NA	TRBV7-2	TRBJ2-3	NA	TGTGCCAGCAGCTTAGGGCGGGATACAGATACGCAGTATTTT	CASSLGRDTDTQYF
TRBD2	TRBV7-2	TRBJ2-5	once	TGTGCCAGCAGCCCGGGGGGGGCCGTCTGGGAGACCCAGTACTTC	CASSPGGAVWETQYF
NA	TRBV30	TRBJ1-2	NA	TGTGCCTGGACCCGGACGGGTTCGGGGGGCTACACCTTC	CAWTRTGSGGYTF
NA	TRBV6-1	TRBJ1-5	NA	TGTGCCAGCAGTGAACCGGCAGGGTATAGCAATCAGCCCCAGCATTTT	CASSEPAGYSNQPQHF
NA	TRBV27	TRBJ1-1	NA	TGTGCCAGCAGTTTAAATCCGCCAGGCGTAAACACTGAAGCTTTCTTT	CASSLNPPGVNTEAFF
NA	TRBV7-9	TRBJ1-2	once	TGTGCCAGCAGCTTGGCAGGGTGGCATGGCTACACCTTC	CASSLAGWHGYTF
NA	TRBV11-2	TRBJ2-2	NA	TGTGCCAGCAGCTTAACGGGTGGCGACACCGGGGAGCTGTTTTTT	CASSLTGGDTGELFF
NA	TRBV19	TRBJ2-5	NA	TGTGCCAGTAGTTCCTTCCTAACAGGGATGGAGACCCAGTACTTC	CASSSFLTGMETQYF
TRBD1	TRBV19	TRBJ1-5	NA	TGTGCCAGTAGTATGGACAGGGGGCAGCCCCAGCATTTT	CASSMDRGQPQHF
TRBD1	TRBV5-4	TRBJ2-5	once	TGTGCCAGCAGCTTGGCCTCCGGACAGGGAGGAGAGACCCAGTACTTC	CASSLASGQGGETQYF
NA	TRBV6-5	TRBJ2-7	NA	TGTGCCGCAGGAGGGGTGGGCACAGGGATCTACGAGCAGTACTTC	CAAGGVGTGIYEQYF
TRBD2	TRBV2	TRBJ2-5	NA	TGTGCCAGCAGTGAAGCTACGGGGACTAGTGGGGGGACCCAGTACTTC	CASSEATGTSGGTQYF
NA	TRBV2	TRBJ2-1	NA	TGTGCCAGCAGTGACAGCGCTTGGTTCTTC	CASSDSAWFF
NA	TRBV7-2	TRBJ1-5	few	TGTGCCAGCAGCTTAGAGGGTCTGAATCAGCCCCAGCATTTT	CASSLEGLNQPQHF
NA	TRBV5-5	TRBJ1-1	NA	TGTGCCAGCAACCCGGGCGGGTTGGAAGAAGCTTTCTTT	CASNPGGLEEAFF
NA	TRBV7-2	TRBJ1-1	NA	TGTGCCAGCAGCTTCCGGTACTTCACTGAAGCTTTCTTT	CASSFRYFTEAFF
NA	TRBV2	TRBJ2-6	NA	TGTGCCTCCGGGACGGCCCGCTCTGGGGCCAACGTCCTGACTTTC	CASGTARSGANVLTF
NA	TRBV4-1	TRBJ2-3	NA	TGCGCCAGCAGCCGCACGGGACAGGGCGGGAGGGATACGCAGTATTTT	CASSRTGQGGRDTQYF
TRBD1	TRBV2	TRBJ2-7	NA	TGTGCCAGCAGGACAGGGGTCTACGAGCAGTACTTC	CASRTGVYEQYF
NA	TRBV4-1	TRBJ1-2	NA	TGCGCCAGCAGCCAAGAGGGAAACTATGGCTACACCTTC	CASSQEGNYGYTF
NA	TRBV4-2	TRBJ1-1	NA	TGTGCCAGCAGCCAAGTAAGGGAGAACACTGAAGCTTTCTTT	CASSQVRENTEAFF
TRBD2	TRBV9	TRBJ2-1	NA	TGTGCCAGCAGCGTAGTCTGGGGAGGGCAATCGAATGAGCAGTTCTTC	CASSVVWGGQSNEQFF
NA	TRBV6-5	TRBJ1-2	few	TGTGCCAGCAGTCCCGGTAGTTATGGCTACACCTTC	CASSPGSYGYTF